This T cell receptor (beta chain) emerged from a study of T cell repertoires in cytomegalovirus infection. The wider study: CMV epitopes, recently identified HLA-C-restricted and well-studied HLA-B-restricted, were used. A matching HLA type, together with CMV infection, was signaled by public TCR beta signatures. Study results and caveats: Ex vivo, HLA-C-restricted CMV-specific TCR beta clonotypes prevailed over the rest of the response. The study identified carriers of CMV plus the relevant HLA from cumulative public TCR beta family frequency.

TCRdb ran MiXCR on the reads and lists one entry per CDR3 protein. This sample has 900,000 to 950,000 distinct CDR3 sequences, with around 31% found just once. A note on this clonotype: Antigen: not known.

This CDR3 is built from 14 residues. The V gene's germline CDR1 is SGHRS and CDR2 YFSETQ. V lost 4 bases, J lost 3 bases, and 4 bases stayed unmatched. The sequence came from a human donor in good health (CMV status not recorded). Some clones in this sample may be carry-over from other donors' samples. The sample was cultured CD8+ T cells from PBMCs, taken from culture after CMV antigen stimulation. J is TRBJ2-7 and V is TRBV5-1; TRBD2 matches 10 bases. CDR3 sequence (DNA): TGCGCCAGCAGCCCCGGGACTAGCGTCTACGAGCAGTACTTC. Protein product: CASSPGTSVYEQYF.